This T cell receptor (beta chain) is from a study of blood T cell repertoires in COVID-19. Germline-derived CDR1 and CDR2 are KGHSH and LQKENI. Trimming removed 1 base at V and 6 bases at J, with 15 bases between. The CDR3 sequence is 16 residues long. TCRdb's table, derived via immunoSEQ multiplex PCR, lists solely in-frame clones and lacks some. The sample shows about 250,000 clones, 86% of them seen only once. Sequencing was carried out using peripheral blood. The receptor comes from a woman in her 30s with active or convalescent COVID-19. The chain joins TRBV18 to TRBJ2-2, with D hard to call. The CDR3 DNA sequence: TGTGCCAGCTCACCACTAGCAATCGCCGGGTCCGGGGAGCTGTTTTTT. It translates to CASSPLAIAGSGELFF.